The entry below gives a single T cell receptor (beta chain) sequence along with its context. The data belong to a study of blood T cell repertoires in COVID-19. Overall study: There were acute and convalescent COVID-19 samples, and they came from the United States, Italy and Spain. In each case, the material was cDNA or gDNA derived from T cells, B-cell-depleted T cells, or PBMCs.

As originally analysed: Estimation of nucleated cell counts was performed using reference gene primer amplification. Produced via immunoSEQ multiplex PCR; TCRdb's table is partial and in-frame only. D and trimming come from the DNA, and the V and J calls and clone size come from that table. The repertoire holds under 250,000 clones, with 80% to 90% as singletons. The source material was peripheral blood. The sequence was collected from a man older than 75 with acute or convalescent COVID-19.

The CDR3: CASRNRGLETQYF. The CDR3 DNA follows: TGTGCCAGCAGGAACAGGGGGCTGGAGACCCAGTACTTC. The gene calls are TRBV6-5 and TRBJ2-5; 9 bases fit TRBD1. The V segment lost 6 bases and the J segment 5 bases; nucleotides outside the gene matches: 4. The CDR3 extends over 13 amino acids. Germline V gene lookup returns CDR1 MNHEY and CDR2 SVGAGI.